The sequence of this T cell receptor beta chain was determined in a study of T-cell reconstitution after alpha-beta-depleted transplantation in children. The TCRbeta library incorporated unique molecular identifiers. TCRdb analysed the PCR reads with MiXCR anew, one entry per CDR3 protein. This table holds under 300,000 distinct CDR3 sequences, about 8.8% found once. V was trimmed by 10 bases and J by 3 bases, leaving 30 bases between them. Germline CDR1 is LGHDT and CDR2 is YNNKEL (reference sequence). CDR3 size: 19 residues. The chain employs TRBV3-1 and TRBJ2-2; the D gene could be TRBD1 or TRBD2 (5 bases each). The sequencing here drew on PBMCs from the stem cell graft donor, taken from the stem cell graft. The source of this sequence is a human donor who donated a stem cell graft to a child with SCID. The CDR3 DNA sequence: TGTGCCACCACCCAAGAGAGGGCGCGAGGGGTTCGCGACACCGGGGAGCTGTTTTTT. Translated: CATTQERARGVRDTGELFF.